The clone carrying this TCR beta chain occurred a few times. Its antigen is unidentified. This sample stems from a study of T-cell reconstitution after alpha-beta-depleted transplantation in children. Study conclusions and caveats: After transplant, at about two months, alpha-beta T cells were reportedly derived from several hundred expanded graft clones. The authors attributed T-cell counts and diversity one year after transplant mostly to newly produced T cells. Surviving recipient cells, namely T cells and thymic progenitors, were the source of high day-60 TCRbeta diversity in some patients.

Unique molecular identifiers were built into the TCRbeta library. From the PCR reads, TCRdb called clonotypes with MiXCR, one entry per CDR3 protein. The sample lists fewer than 450,000 distinct CDR3 sequences, 15% to 20% seen once, with approximately 38% in the top ten. The receptor's source is a male patient between 2 and 10 years old who had a stem cell transplant for acute lymphoblastic leukemia, so the T cells may come from the graft donor. The sequencing here drew on PBMCs, mostly from graft donor cells, taken 360 days after TCRalphabeta/CD19-depleted stem cell transplant.

CDR3 sequence reads: CASSYSTAGSNQPQHF. The CDR3 bases are TGTGCCAGCAGTTACTCGACCGCAGGGAGCAATCAGCCCCAGCATTTT. This chain links TRBV6-2 or TRBV6-3 with TRBJ1-5; perhaps TRBD1 as D (5 bases). V shed 0 bases and J shed 1 base, with 10 bases lying between them. Looked up from germline, CDR1 is MNHEY and CDR2 is SVGEGT. The CDR3 totals 16 residues.